The T cell receptor (beta chain) described here comes from a study of OX40 agonist ivuxolimab in advanced cancers. Germline V gene sequence: CDR1 LNHDA, CDR2 SQIVND (reference sequence). CDR3 size: 14 residues. The ends lost 3 bases at V and 7 bases at J; junction bases unmatched: 6. The data were produced by immunoSEQ multiplex PCR, yet TCRdb's version contains in-frame clones alone and is incomplete. Among 70,000 to 85,000 clones listed, approximately 90% were seen once. The sequence derives from an adult with an advanced solid tumor such as melanoma, head and neck, liver or kidney cancer. This chain uses TRBV19 with TRBJ1-1; TRBD1 matches at 9 bases. Sample: CD4+ or CD8+ T cells sorted from blood, taken in a trial of the OX40 agonist ivuxolimab. DNA for the CDR3: TGTGCCAGTAGTATCACAGGGGGCCAAAGTGAAGCTTTCTTT. Translating it yields CASSITGGQSEAFF.